Following are 12 T cell receptor beta chains from one sample sequenced in a study of beta chain features in type 1 diabetes. Expressed TCRB transcripts were sequenced after all isolated RNA was converted to cDNA. Repertoires were generated with immunoSEQ multiplex PCR, while TCRdb's copy carries only in-frame clones and drops some. Of roughly 380,000 clones in the sample, 15% to 20% were seen once. The sample comprised naive CD4+ T cells from blood. The receptors were sampled from a woman aged 18-35 years in good health.

This clone was observed a handful of times. J is TRBJ1-5 and V is TRBV29-1; 10 bases fit TRBD1. V lost 5 bases and J lost 5; bases outside the gene matches: 3. The CDR3 consists of 13 residues. The germline CDR1 and CDR2 sequences are SQVTM and ANQGSEA. CDR3 amino acids: CSVLTGGDQPQHF. For the CDR3, the DNA is TGCAGCGTTTTGACAGGGGGCGATCAGCCCCAGCATTTT.

This clone came up a few times. The CDR3 protein is CASSPAGQGTGNTIYF. Here the CDR3 DNA reads TGTGCCAGCAGCCCCGCGGGGCAGGGAACTGGAAACACCATATATTTT. The chain has TRBV9 and TRBJ1-3, with a weak D call TRBD1 (5 bases). The CDR3 totals 16 residues. V was pared by 4 bases and J by 2 bases, with 16 bases between. Germline V gene data show CDR1 as SGDLS and CDR2 as YYNGEE.

V usage is TRBV7-9 and J usage is TRBJ2-2; 7 nucleotides align to TRBD2. The CDR3 is 16 amino acids. Germline values: CDR1 SEHNR, CDR2 FQNEAQ (reference sequence). Losses at the gene ends were 6 bases for V and 2 bases for J; bases not matched to a gene: 9. The CDR3 sequence: CASREPGGRNTGELFF. The CDR3 DNA reads as TGTGCCAGCAGGGAACCGGGAGGTCGTAACACCGGGGAGCTGTTTTTT.

This clone occurred a few times. J is TRBJ2-3 and V is TRBV30, with TRBD2 matching 8 bases. V dropped 4 bases and J dropped 1; count of bases not matched to a gene: 7. In germline, CDR1 is GTSNPN, CDR2 SVGIG (reference sequence). The CDR3 covers 15 residues. The CDR3 here is CAWNGREVGTDTQYF. Here the CDR3 DNA reads TGTGCCTGGAACGGGCGGGAGGTGGGCACAGATACGCAGTATTTT. The full variable domain, in which reference TRBV30 and TRBJ2-3 provide the parts outside the CDR3, is SQTIHQWPATLVQPVGSPLSLECTVEGTSNPNLYWYRQAAGRGLQLLFYSVGIGQISSEVPQNLSASRPQDRQFILSSKKLLLSDSGFYLCAWNGREVGTDTQYFGPGTRLTVL.

The V call is TRBV12-5, the J call TRBJ1-1, with 10 bases matching TRBD1. This CDR3 comprises 13 residues. The V and J ends lost 6 bases and 4 bases, in that order; junction bases with no gene match: 2. Germline loops: CDR1 LGHNT, CDR2 FRNRAP. CDR3 protein: CASGGQGVTEAFF. CDR3 nucleotides: TGTGCTAGTGGCGGACAGGGGGTCACTGAAGCTTTCTTT. Variable domain in full (rest from reference TRBV12-5 and TRBJ1-1): DARVTQTPRHKVTEMGQEVTMRCQPILGHNTVFWYRQTMMQGLELLAYFRNRAPLDDSGMPKDRFSAEMPDATLATLKIQPSEPRDSAVYFCASGGQGVTEAFFGQGTRLTVV.

The chain uses TRBV19 and TRBJ1-2, with D tentatively TRBD1 (6 bases). Germline V gene lookup returns CDR1 LNHDA and CDR2 SQIVND (reference sequence). Trimming removed 4 bases at V and 1 base at J, with 10 bases between. The CDR3 has 14 amino acids. The CDR3 loop reads CASSTGHVNYGYTF. The CDR3 nucleotides read TGTGCCAGTAGTACGGGACACGTTAACTATGGCTACACCTTC.

The chain recombines TRBV30 with TRBJ2-3, with a tentative D call TRBD2 (5 bases). Trimming pared 0 bases from V and 0 bases from J, leaving 7 bases between. This CDR3 is built from 14 residues. Per the germline V gene, CDR1 is GTSNPN and CDR2 is SVGIG (reference sequence). The CDR3 loop is CAWSVTRSTDTQYF. CDR3 bases: TGTGCCTGGAGTGTAACTAGGAGCACAGATACGCAGTATTTT. Combining the CDR3 with reference TRBV30 and TRBJ2-3 gives the whole variable domain SQTIHQWPATLVQPVGSPLSLECTVEGTSNPNLYWYRQAAGRGLQLLFYSVGIGQISSEVPQNLSASRPQDRQFILSSKKLLLSDSGFYLCAWSVTRSTDTQYFGPGTRLTVL.

This sequence joins TRBV28 and TRBJ2-3; D may be TRBD1 (5 bases). V was pared by 5 bases and J by 3 bases, with 9 bases between. The CDR3 is made up of 13 amino acids. Germline CDR1 MDHEN, CDR2 SYDVKM. CDR3 sequence reads: CASSPGQTDTQYF. In DNA, the CDR3 is TGTGCCAGCAGTCCAGGGCAAACAGATACGCAGTATTTT.

The gene calls are TRBV7-8 and TRBJ2-3; D uncertain. The CDR3 sequence is 14 residues long. CDR1 is SGHVS and CDR2 is FQNEAQ in the germline V gene. V lost 1 base, J lost 5 bases, and 10 bases lay in between. The CDR3 sequence: CASSLGYSRDTQYF. The CDR3 DNA is TGTGCCAGCAGCTTAGGCTACTCACGAGATACGCAGTATTTT.

The J gene is TRBJ2-1, the V gene TRBV5-6; 8 bases align to TRBD2. Germline V gene lookup returns CDR1 SGHDT and CDR2 YYEEEE. This CDR3 has 15 residues. The trim removed 2 bases at V and 7 bases at J, leaving 8 bases unmatched. This CDR3 is CASSLNGRAKNEQFF. The DNA for the CDR3 is TGTGCCAGCAGCTTAAACGGGAGGGCCAAGAATGAGCAGTTCTTC.

This rearrangement joins TRBV6-5 to TRBJ2-7; 11 bases are shared with TRBD2. The J segment lost 7 bases and the V segment lost 4 bases, leaving 6 bases of the junction unmatched. The CDR3 sequence is 14 residues long. Germline V gene lookup returns CDR1 MNHEY and CDR2 SVGAGI. This CDR3 reads CASSSLAGGGEQYF. As DNA, the CDR3 is TGTGCCAGCAGTTCGCTAGCGGGAGGAGGGGAGCAGTACTTC.

This clone has more than one count but fewer than ten. CDR3 in amino acids: CASSLMGRNTEAFF. The DNA for the CDR3 is TGTGCCAGCAGCTTAATGGGCAGGAACACTGAAGCTTTCTTT. J is TRBJ1-1 and V is TRBV11-3; D gene uncertain. The CDR3 has 14 residues. Trimming took 2 bases from V and 1 from J, leaving 8 bases between them. Germline CDR1 SGHNT, CDR2 YENEEA.